Presented here are 14 T cell receptor beta chains from one specimen sequenced in a study of T cells in Graves' hyperthyroidism and ophthalmopathy. The CDR3 regions of TCR beta were amplified from RNA transcripts. The TCR CDR3 first-round RT-PCR relied on the HTBI primer set. Each CDR3 protein is one row after TCRdb ran MiXCR on the multiplex PCR reads. The sample gives nearly 750,000 distinct CDR3 sequences, around 40% of which show up once; around a third is in the top ten. The sequenced material came from blood. The receptors stem from a woman aged 40 to 50 with Graves' hyperthyroidism.

The chain combines TRBV6-5 with TRBJ1-2, with 7 bases that match TRBD1. The CDR3 runs to 15 residues. Looked up from germline, CDR1 is MNHEY and CDR2 is SVGAGI. The J segment lost 5 bases and the V segment lost 2 bases, leaving 8 bases of the junction unmatched. CDR3 in DNA: TGTGCCAGCAGTTACGATCCAGGGGGTGCTTATGGCTACACCTTC. Its protein product is CASSYDPGGAYGYTF.

This clonotype has just one count. The chain carries TRBV29-1 and TRBJ2-5; possible D gene TRBD1, 6 bases. The CDR3 has 12 residues. CDR1 and CDR2 from the germline V gene are SQVTM and ANQGSEA. V was cut by 8 bases and J by 6 bases, with 16 bases left in between. CDR3: CSQATGRKTQYF. The CDR3 bases are TGCAGCCAGGCTACAGGGAGAAAGACCCAGTACTTC.

There are a few counts of this clonotype. This chain's CDR3 is CASSLWAGEETQYF. The DNA of the CDR3 is TGCGCCAGCAGCTTGTGGGCAGGGGAAGAGACCCAGTACTTC. V gene TRBV5-1 combines with J gene TRBJ2-5; D is possibly TRBD1 (6 bases). Looked up from germline, CDR1 is SGHRS and CDR2 is YFSETQ. V was pared by 1 base and J by 3 bases, with 10 bases between. The CDR3 loop spans 14 amino acids.

This chain uses TRBV29-1 with TRBJ1-2; a weak D match, TRBD1 (5 bases). The V gene lost 4 bases and the J gene lost 8 bases, with 14 bases spanning the gap. Germline CDR1 SQVTM, CDR2 ANQGSEA. This CDR3 comprises 12 residues. This CDR3 is CSVGRGGYGYTF. The CDR3 DNA reads as TGCAGCGTTGGGCGGGGGGGATACGGCTACACCTTC. Filled out from reference TRBV29-1 and TRBJ1-2, the complete variable domain reads SAVISQKPSRDICQRGTSLTIQCQVDSQVTMMFWYRQQPGQSLTLIATANQGSEATYESGFVIDKFPISRPNLTFSTLTVSNMSPEDSSIYLCSVGRGGYGYTFGSGTRLTVV.

J is TRBJ2-7 and V is TRBV30; 15 nucleotides agree with TRBD2. The germline CDR1 and CDR2 sequences are GTSNPN and SVGIG (reference sequence). CDR3 length: 18 amino acids. With 1 base clipped from V and 3 bases from J, the junction kept 10 bases outside the gene matches. CDR3 DNA sequence: TGTGCCTGGAGTGGGACTAGCGGGAGGGCCGTGATAAACTACGAGCAGTACTTC. It specifies CAWSGTSGRAVINYEQYF.

The rearrangement links TRBV7-2 to TRBJ2-2; TRBD1 might be the D (5 bases). Germline lookup yields CDR1 SGHTA and CDR2 FQGNSA. There are 15 residues in the CDR3. Between the trimmed V and J ends, which lost 3 bases and 5 bases, there was a span of 13 bases. CDR3: CASSFQGRSTGELFF. The CDR3 DNA follows: TGTGCCAGCAGCTTCCAGGGTCGAAGTACCGGGGAGCTGTTTTTT.

This clonotype has at least ten counts. This chain links TRBV7-9 with TRBJ2-7; the D is unclear. The V gene lost 4 bases and the J gene lost 2 bases, with 15 bases spanning the gap. There are 15 residues in the CDR3. The germline V gene has CDR1 SEHNR and CDR2 FQNEAQ (reference sequence). The CDR3 nucleotides are TGTGCCAGCAGCTACAGCCTGGATCGACCCTACGAGCAGTACTTC. It yields the protein CASSYSLDRPYEQYF.

This clonotype was seen only a few times. The CDR3 DNA follows: TGTGCCAGCAGCAGGGGACAGGGGGCAACTAACTATGGCTACACCTTC. It specifies CASSRGQGATNYGYTF. The chain couples TRBV5-6 to TRBJ1-2, with 12 positions matching TRBD1. The CDR3 extends over 16 amino acids. CDR1 is SGHDT and CDR2 is YYEEEE in the germline V gene. The J segment lost 0 bases and the V segment lost 4 bases, leaving 4 bases of the junction unmatched. The complete variable domain, with remaining parts taken from reference TRBV5-6 and TRBJ1-2, reads DAGVTQSPTHLIKTRGQQVTLRCSPKSGHDTVSWYQQALGQGPQFIFQYYEEEERQRGNFPDRFSGHQFPNYSSELNVNALLLGDSALYLCASSRGQGATNYGYTFGSGTRLTVV.

This clonotype was picked up many times. The J gene is TRBJ1-3, the V gene TRBV13; possible D gene TRBD1, 5 bases. The CDR3 sequence is 14 residues long. CDR1 and CDR2 (germline): PRHDT, FYEKMQ (reference sequence). Trimming took 6 bases from V and 3 from J, leaving 12 bases between them. The CDR3 DNA follows: TGTGCCAGCAGACCCGGGACTATTGGAAACACCATATATTTT. Translation: CASRPGTIGNTIYF.

The gene calls are TRBV9 and TRBJ1-4; the D is unclear. This CDR3 comprises 14 residues. V lost 2 bases, J lost 8 bases, and 13 bases lay in between. Germline CDR1 and CDR2: SGDLS and YYNGEE. CDR3: CASSVGDKAEKLFF. The CDR3 nucleotides read TGTGCCAGCAGCGTGGGAGACAAGGCGGAAAAACTGTTTTTT.

This clonotype was found a few times. The chain uses TRBV20-1 and TRBJ1-2, with a possible D match to TRBD1 (5 bases). The CDR3 runs 15 residues. Trimming took off 6 bases at V and 8 bases at J, with 25 bases between the two ends. Germline V gives CDR1 DFQATT, CDR2 SNEGSKA (reference sequence). The CDR3 DNA is TGCAGTGCCGACCCCTTGACAGTCCGGCGGGAAGGCTACACCTTC. It specifies CSADPLTVRREGYTF.

This clonotype was picked up many times. The chain employs TRBV9 and TRBJ1-1; unclear D gene. Germline V lookup: CDR1 SGDLS, CDR2 YYNGEE. V was shortened by 4 bases and J by 1 base, with 11 bases between the two germline ends. The CDR3 runs 14 residues. In DNA form, the CDR3 reads TGTGCCAGCAGCAAATTACCACAGAACACTGAAGCTTTCTTT. This sequence encodes CASSKLPQNTEAFF.

The rearrangement joins TRBV7-8 to TRBJ1-1; 8 bases are shared with TRBD1. The CDR3 spans 15 residues. The ends lost 5 bases at V and 0 bases at J; junction bases unmatched: 5. CDR1 and CDR2 (germline): SGHVS, FQNEAQ. CDR3 sequence (DNA): TGTGCCAGCAGCCCGCGGACAGGGATGAACACTGAAGCTTTCTTT. It codes for CASSPRTGMNTEAFF.

This clonotype was seen at least ten times. V usage is TRBV10-3 and J usage is TRBJ1-2; TRBD1 matches at 12 bases. Germline loops: CDR1 ENHRY, CDR2 SYGVKD. V was pared by 0 bases and J by 3 bases, with 2 bases of the junction left unmatched. The CDR3 is 16 amino acids. For the CDR3, the DNA is TGTGCCATCAGTGAGTCGGGACAGGGGGCCCACTATGGCTACACCTTC. Its translation: CAISESGQGAHYGYTF.